Listed here is a single TCR beta chain. The antigen remains undetermined. CDR1 SNHLY and CDR2 FYNNEI come from the germline V gene. The CDR3 has 12 amino acids. V was pared by 3 bases and J by 8 bases, with 10 bases between. These data are taken from a study of cytomegalovirus exposure and HLA in healthy donors. Study findings and constraints: A later analysis reportedly found fewer N-insertions in an Asian-associated ancestry cluster than the approximately 670-donor mean. HLA alleles were associated with 18,000 or so TCR beta sequences in a later analysis at 0.05 false discovery rate. It was approximately 150 TCR beta chains that were listed as cytomegalovirus-associated. The dataset shows that most TCR sequences were rare, while some public TCRs occurred in many donors.

Both 60 Vbeta primers and 13 Jbeta primers went into the PCR. Assay used: immunoSEQ multiplex PCR; TCRdb lists only in-frame clones, some missing. The table includes 150,000 to 200,000 clones, 80% to 85% detected once. This sequence joins TRBV2 and TRBJ1-2; no reliable D call. The specimen sequenced was PBMCs. The clonotype originates from a girl under 10 years old in good health and CMV-seropositive. The CDR3 spells CASSESGTGYTF. DNA of the CDR3: TGTGCCAGCAGTGAGTCGGGTACGGGCTACACCTTC. The full variable domain, completed using reference TRBV2 and TRBJ1-2, is EPEVTQTPSHQVTQMGQEVILRCVPISNHLYFYWYRQILGQKVEFLVSFYNNEISEKSEIFDDQFSVERPDGSNFTLKIRSTKLEDSAMYFCASSESGTGYTFGSGTRLTVV.